This T cell receptor (beta chain) was sequenced for a study of blood T cells in healthy people across ages. Overall study context: Template-switching capture recovered about one barcoded beta molecule per two T cells. Notes on the study in general: Because sorting was not performed, PBMCs prevented conclusive naive versus antigen-experienced comparison.

A second about 6 to 12 cycle PCR used barcoded and J-beta primers. Each cDNA was tagged by a template-switch adaptor containing 12 random nucleotides. TCRdb used MiXCR to reprocess the 5' RACE reads, holding one entry per CDR3 protein. This sample has approximately 810,000 distinct CDR3 sequences, with more than 25% found just once. This CDR3 region has 14 residues. Germline V gene lookup returns CDR1 WNHNN and CDR2 SYGVQD (reference sequence). The V and J ends lost 6 bases and 6 bases, in that order; junction bases with no gene match: 11. Only a few counts were recorded for this clonotype. Its antigen is as yet unknown. This may be a read error, as it is one base from a much larger clone.

This receptor was identified in a woman older than 75 in good health. The V gene is TRBV10-1, the J gene TRBJ2-7; 7 bases match TRBD2. Sequencing was done on a sample of blood. CDR3 region: CASSRSRGRGEQYF. CDR3 DNA: TGCGCCAGCAGCCGGTCACGGGGGAGGGGCGAGCAGTACTTC.